This T cell receptor (beta chain) was recovered during a study of persistence of HIV-infected CD4 T cells. The libraries were made with immunoSEQ version 4 in survey mode. TCRdb keeps only in-frame clones here, not all; method: immunoSEQ multiplex PCR. The table shows about 33,000 clones, with 82% occurring only once. This clone was seen more than once but under ten times. Its antigen is undetermined. The stimulus was an HIV-1 Gag 15-mer peptide pool, 1 ug/peptide/mL. Memory cells lacking CD40L and CD69 with high CD45RO were sorted. Germline values: CDR1 GTSNPN, CDR2 SVGIG (reference sequence). The germline V and J ends were trimmed by 1 base and 5 bases, with 8 bases remaining between them. This CDR3 region has 12 residues.

V gene TRBV30 combines with J gene TRBJ1-1; D not resolved. This sequence was found in an adult with HIV. The donor label of this sample is uncertain. The source was cultured CD4+ T cells from PBMCs, collected from a patient who received antiretroviral therapy. The CDR3 nucleotides are TGTGCCTGGAGTGGTGATTTTACTGAAGCTTTCTTT. It codes for CAWSGDFTEAFF.